Included here is one T cell receptor (beta chain) sequence, with context. The data were obtained in a study of regulatory T cells in long-lasting Graves disease. CDR3 regions were amplified by Arm-PCR using iRepertoire HTBI primers to build TCR beta libraries. TCRdb re-called the multiplex PCR reads through MiXCR, storing one row per CDR3 protein. This table holds some 300,000 distinct CDR3 sequences, around 21% found once. Indicated time point: persistent/refractory GD, antithyroid drugs over 5 years with positive TRAb. The TCR library was made from RNA extracted from PBMCs. The V gene's germline CDR1 is SGDLS and CDR2 YYNGEE. Trimming shortened V by 5 bases and J by 3 bases, and 11 bases separated the two germline ends. The CDR3 totals 13 residues.

Sequencing was performed on peripheral blood mononuclear cells (PBMCs), taken when the disease was refractory, from a patient treated with antithyroid drugs. The clonotype was recovered from a female donor with Graves disease. The chain couples TRBV9 to TRBJ1-2; D perhaps matches TRBD1 (6 bases). CDR3 sequence: CASRSGGDYGYTF. CDR3 in DNA: TGTGCCAGCAGGTCTGGGGGCGACTATGGCTACACCTTC.